These 7 T cell receptor beta chains came from one sample sequenced in a study of OX40 agonist ivuxolimab in advanced cancers. The repertoire was sequenced with immunoSEQ multiplex PCR; TCRdb's copy has only in-frame clones and lacks some. This table holds 100,000 or so clones, about 96% found once. Here the sequenced sample was CD4+ or CD8+ T cells sorted from blood, taken in a trial of the OX40 agonist ivuxolimab. Receptor source: an adult with an advanced solid tumor such as melanoma, head and neck, liver or kidney cancer.

J is TRBJ2-2 and V is TRBV7-2; the D is unclear. V was clipped by 1 base and J by 7 bases, with 4 bases between them. The CDR3 runs to 12 residues. Germline V lookup: CDR1 SGHTA, CDR2 FQGNSA. CDR3 loop: CASSLVDGELFF. The CDR3 DNA sequence: TGTGCCAGCAGCTTAGTTGACGGGGAGCTGTTTTTT.

The CDR3 nucleotides read TGTGCCAGCAGTCCGACGGGGGGGTACGAGCAGTACTTC. Translating it yields CASSPTGGYEQYF. The V call is TRBV28, the J call TRBJ2-7; 8 bases are shared with TRBD2. CDR3 length: 13 residues. V shed 5 bases and J 4 bases; nucleotides not matched to a gene: 4. CDR1 is MDHEN and CDR2 is SYDVKM in the germline V gene.

This clone was recorded only once. The rearrangement joins TRBV5-4 to TRBJ1-2; D gene unclear. V lost 0 bases and J 8 bases, leaving 11 bases between the germline ends. The germline V gene has CDR1 SGHNT and CDR2 YYREEE (reference sequence). The CDR3 spans 13 residues. The CDR3 coding sequence is TGTGCCAGCAGCTTGGTGGAGTTGAAAGGCTACACCTTC. Amino acids: CASSLVELKGYTF.

The chain recombines TRBV27 with TRBJ2-7; D is uncertain. The CDR3 contains 14 residues. V lost 4 bases and J lost 3, with 13 bases in between. Germline V gene sequence: CDR1 MNHEY, CDR2 SMNVEV (reference sequence). Here the CDR3 reads CASSSRLILYEQYF. The CDR3 region has the DNA TGTGCCAGCAGTTCAAGACTGATCCTCTACGAGCAGTACTTC.

This clone was observed once. V gene TRBV5-1 combines with J gene TRBJ1-2; 9 bases agree with TRBD1. Unmatched junction bases numbered 6, after V lost 0 bases and J lost 6 bases. The CDR3 has 15 residues. Germline values: CDR1 SGHRS, CDR2 YFSETQ. The CDR3 sequence is CASSLVGQGSNGYTF. The CDR3 DNA reads as TGCGCCAGCAGCTTGGTAGGACAGGGGAGTAATGGCTACACCTTC. The full variable domain, in which reference TRBV5-1 and TRBJ1-2 provide the parts outside the CDR3, is KAGVTQTPRYLIKTRGQQVTLSCSPISGHRSVSWYQQTPGQGLQFLFEYFSETQRNKGNFPGRFSGRQFSNSRSEMNVSTLELGDSALYLCASSLVGQGSNGYTFGSGTRLTVV.

The chain employs TRBV7-9 and TRBJ2-5, with 10 positions matching TRBD1. Germline V gene lookup returns CDR1 SEHNR and CDR2 FQNEAQ (reference sequence). V shed 2 bases and J 4 bases; nucleotides not matched to a gene: 10. This CDR3 spans 17 amino acids. Written as DNA, the CDR3 is TGTGCCAGCAGCTTAAGTACACGGGACAGGGGAAGAGAGACCCAGTACTTC. Translated, it gives CASSLSTRDRGRETQYF.

The chain is built from TRBV7-9 and TRBJ1-6; 7 bases line up with TRBD1. From germline, CDR1 is SEHNR and CDR2 FQNEAQ (reference sequence). The CDR3 extends over 17 amino acids. Trimming removed 5 bases from V and 9 bases from J; junction bases left unmatched: 16. The CDR3 loop is CASSDGTDTSSSSPLHF. The CDR3 DNA is TGTGCCAGCAGCGACGGGACAGACACAAGTTCCAGTTCACCCCTCCACTTT.